Sequencing of this T cell receptor beta chain was carried out in a study of spatial heterogeneity in lung cancer (dated by TCRdb to about 2019). Background on the whole study: More beta-chain than alpha-chain transcripts were consistently detected, likely reflecting higher beta-chain transcript abundance. In the raw uncorrected reads, each unique combination of TCR and UMI appeared more than ten times on average. The study quantitatively compared TCR alpha and beta repertoires across multiple tumor regions, matched nontumor lung and blood in non-small cell lung cancer. Nonsynonymous mutation counts, determined by whole-exome sequencing of tumor tissue, were related to TCR repertoire features. Both alpha and beta chains were TCR-sequenced in samples taken at surgery, namely 220 tumor regions, under 80 matched nontumor lung samples and roughly 56 PBMC samples. Results and caveats for the whole study, not just this receptor: Ubiquitous expanded tumor TCRs were found in blood more often at tumor resection than at routine follow-up. Confirming at a functional level the hypothesis that regional TCRs recognize regional mutations was considered to require additional single-cell paired TCR alpha and beta sequencing.

CDR1 and CDR2 are read off the germline V gene as SGHRS and YFSETQ. V loses 8 bases at its end and J loses 6 bases; junction bases beyond the gene matches: 15. Counted from cysteine to phenylalanine, this CDR3 has 15 amino acids. Here the CDR3 DNA is all that survives: 45 bases in frame from base 1. Library prep was done by 5' RACE. Sequencing instrument: NextSeq 500. In the TCR library protocol, a unique molecular identifier was attached to each TCR cDNA molecule so that PCR and sequencing errors could be corrected. The source study handled its data this way. Decombinator tools were used for TCR identification, UMI-based error correction and CDR3 extraction. Expanded TCRs were defined as those above a frequency of 2 per 1,000, corresponding to the top 1% of the tumor frequency distribution. Renyi diversity was calculated using the R vegan package after each repertoire was subsampled 100 times to 5,000 TCRs. CDR3 similarity networks were built from amino acid triplet string-kernel similarity, connecting CDR3s with pairwise similarity above 0.82. Using fastp at Q25 and MiXCR, TCRdb reprocessed the public reads and kept productive beta chains. Entries that share a CDR3 protein sequence are merged under the most common genes and DNA. TCRdb, rather than the study authors, made the V and J calls. The sample table lists roughly 80,000 distinct CDR3 sequences, 7.5% to 9.5% of them with a count of one. Clones ranked in the top ten supply 6% to 7% of the sample.

With regard to this clonotype: The target of this receptor is not known. Per-nucleotide qualities are absent, and no much larger clonotype sits a single base away.

The meaning of the sample's time point label: sample taken at primary tumor resection. The donors were 65 to 90 patients from the lung TRACERx cohort who had early-stage, untreated non-small cell lung cancer. For TCR sequencing, whole RNA was extracted from tumor and nontumor lung tissue, or from cryopreserved PBMC samples, and no cell sorting was done. Only patients for whom sufficient RNA was available from at least two tumor regions were selected for TCR sequencing. The input for sequencing was PBMCs, taken at surgery. The chain is assembled from TRBV5-1 and TRBJ2-7; the central 9 bases match TRBD1. The sequence derives from a male donor with early-stage non-small cell lung cancer. In nucleotides, the sequence is TGCGCCAGTAGCGAAAACAGGGGGCGCTTTTCCGAGCAGTACTTC. It codes for CASSENRGRFSEQYF. Reference TRBV5-1 and TRBJ2-7 genes cover what lies past the CDR3, so the full variable domain is KAGVTQTPRYLIKTRGQQVTLSCSPISGHRSVSWYQQTPGQGLQFLFEYFSETQRNKGNFPGRFSGRQFSNSRSEMNVSTLELGDSALYLCASSENRGRFSEQYFGPGTRLTVT.